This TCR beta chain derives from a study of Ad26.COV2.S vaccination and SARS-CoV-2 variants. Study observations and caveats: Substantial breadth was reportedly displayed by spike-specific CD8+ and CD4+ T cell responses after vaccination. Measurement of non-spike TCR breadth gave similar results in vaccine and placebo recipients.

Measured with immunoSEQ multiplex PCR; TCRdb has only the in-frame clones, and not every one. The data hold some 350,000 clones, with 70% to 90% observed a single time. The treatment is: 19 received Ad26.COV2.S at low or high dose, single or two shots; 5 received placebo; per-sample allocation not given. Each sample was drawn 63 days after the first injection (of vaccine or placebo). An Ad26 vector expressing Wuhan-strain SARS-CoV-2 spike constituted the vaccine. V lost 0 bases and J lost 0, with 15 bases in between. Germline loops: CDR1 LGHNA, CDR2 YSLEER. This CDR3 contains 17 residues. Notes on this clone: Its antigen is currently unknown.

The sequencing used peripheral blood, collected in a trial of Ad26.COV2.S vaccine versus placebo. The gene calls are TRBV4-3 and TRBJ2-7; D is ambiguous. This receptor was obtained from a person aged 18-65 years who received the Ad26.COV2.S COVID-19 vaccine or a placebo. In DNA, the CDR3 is TGCGCCAGCAGCCAAGATCGTATGGGCGTGTACTCCTACGAGCAGTACTTC. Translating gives CASSQDRMGVYSYEQYF.